This T cell receptor beta chain was sequenced in a study of OX40 agonist ivuxolimab in advanced cancers. The germline gives CDR1 MNHEY, CDR2 SVGAGI. This CDR3 spans 13 amino acids. Between the trimmed V and J ends, which lost 2 bases and 2 bases, there was a span of 6 bases. Profiled with immunoSEQ multiplex PCR; TCRdb holds only in-frame clones, not every one. Here the sample spans about 150,000 clones, approximately 90% being singletons. J is TRBJ1-2 and V is TRBV6-5; a weak D match, TRBD1 (5 bases). The TCR was taken from an adult with an advanced solid tumor such as melanoma, head and neck, liver or kidney cancer. Sequencing used CD4+ or CD8+ T cells sorted from blood, obtained in a trial of the OX40 agonist ivuxolimab. The CDR3 is CASSYEGNYGYTF. CDR3 bases: TGTGCCAGCAGTTACGAGGGGAACTATGGCTACACCTTC.